This entry is about one T cell receptor (beta chain). Gene labels here are mouse ones. The sample originates from a study of tissue T cells after allogeneic stem cell transplantation. Repertoires were generated with immunoSEQ multiplex PCR, while TCRdb's copy carries only in-frame clones and drops some. The table records fewer than 3,500 clones, around 50% of them present only once. Time point indicated: mouse harvest day 14 after allogeneic transplant. Tail vein injection delivered 10^7 T-cell-depleted bone marrow cells and 10^6 splenic CD5+ T cells. Sequenced material: gut tissue. This TCR derives from a female BALB/c mouse given C57BL/6 T cells with graft-versus-host disease after an allogeneic hematopoietic cell transplant.

The DNA read from the CDR3 is TGTGCCAGCAGTCTGACAGGGGGGGAACAGTAC. Its protein product is CASSLTGGEQY. The full CDR3 is CASSLTGGEQYF. The chain joins TRBV26 to TRBJ2-7, with 8 positions matching TRBD1. The sequence runs out 1 residue before the end of the CDR3; the remainder is reconstructed from the germline J gene. V shed 2 bases, J shed 7 bases, and the junction held 1 base outside the gene matches. Germline V gives CDR1 KGHPV, CDR2 FQNQEV (reference sequence). There are 12 residues in the CDR3. The entire variable domain, with the rest obtained from reference TRBV26 and TRBJ2-7, is as follows: NSKVIQTPRYLVKGQGQKAKMRCIPEKGHPVVFWYQQNKNNEFKFLINFQNQEVLQQIDMTEKRFSAECPSNSPCSLEIQSSEAGDSALYLCASSLTGGEQYFGPGTRLTVL.